Included here is one T cell receptor (beta chain) sequence, with context. The data belong to a study of blood T cell repertoires in COVID-19. Study at large: Samples representing acute and convalescent COVID-19 were sourced from the United States, Italy and Spain. T cells, B-cell-depleted T cells, or PBMCs supplied cDNA or gDNA.

Original data processing: The assay estimated nucleated cells by amplifying reference gene primers. TCRdb's copy holds only in-frame clones and misses some; the assay was immunoSEQ multiplex PCR. That table gives V, J and clone size, and the DNA gave D and trimming. This repertoire shows under 45,000 clones, around nine tenths found once; its top ten account for 7.5% to 10%. Trimming left V 6 bases short and J 6 bases short, with 16 bases between. The V gene's germline CDR1 is LGHDT and CDR2 YNNKEL (reference sequence). CDR3 length: 14 amino acids. The clonotype comes from a human donor in a cohort sampled during active COVID-19. The material sequenced was peripheral blood. V usage is TRBV3-1 (or the pseudogene TRBV3-2) and J usage is TRBJ2-3; possible D gene TRBD1, 6 bases. The CDR3 DNA follows: TGTGCCAGCAGAGAGCACAGGGAAGGGGATACGCAGTATTTT. Translation gives CASREHREGDTQYF.